This T cell receptor beta chain was sequenced during a study of shared clonotypes between healthy human individuals. Original handling: In the immunoSEQ data, sequences were junction-only and lacked quality scores, so filtering differed. Data came from immunoSEQ multiplex PCR; TCRdb stores just in-frame clones and leaves some out. V and J calls and clone size follow that table, whereas D and trimming were derived from the DNA. The repertoire holds some 2.3 million clones, with over 85% as singletons. Note on this clone: The antigen remains unidentified.

The ends lost 4 bases at V and 3 bases at J; junction bases unmatched: 8. The CDR3 has 15 amino acids. CDR1 SGHRS and CDR2 YFSETQ come from the germline V gene. Overall study findings and caveats: Generation of non-shared clonotypes was less probable than generation of clonotypes shared by all four donors. Only blood was sampled, and tissue TCR repertoires likely differ from blood ones.

The sample consisted of naive CD4+ T cells from PBMCs. Stated subset: CD45RA+ positively selected. The rearrangement links TRBV5-1 to TRBJ1-1; TRBD1 matches at 8 bases. This receptor was identified in a man between 18 and 29 years old in good health. Some clones in this sample may be carry-over from other donors' samples. As DNA, the CDR3 is TGCGCCAGCAGCAGAACAGGGGGTAGGGACACTGAAGCTTTCTTT. Amino acid sequence: CASSRTGGRDTEAFF.